Below, one TCR beta chain is given with its context. Method: immunoSEQ multiplex PCR; TCRdb's copy keeps in-frame clones and lacks some. Altogether roughly 59,000 clones are present, approximately 92% being singletons, with the ten largest covering roughly 0.4%. The data stem from a study of T cell changes during pregnancy in multiple sclerosis. The CDR3 runs 13 residues. V lost 6 bases and J lost 0, with 6 bases in between. The germline V gene has CDR1 MNHEY and CDR2 SVGAGI. The clonotype comes from a female donor with multiple sclerosis, enrolled in a pregnancy study. The sequences come from CD4+ T cells from peripheral blood mononuclear cells, collected before pregnancy. The V call is TRBV6-5, the J call TRBJ2-1; maybe TRBD2 (5 bases). The CDR3 sequence is CASRGSSYNEQFF. The CDR3 bases are TGTGCCAGCAGGGGGAGCTCCTACAATGAGCAGTTCTTC.